This T cell receptor (beta chain) came from a study of T cells in Graves' hyperthyroidism and ophthalmopathy. Concerning this clonotype: What it binds is unknown.

Using RNA transcripts as the source, TCR beta CDR3 regions were amplified. HTBI primers drove first-round RT-PCR of the TCR CDR3. From the multiplex PCR reads, TCRdb called clonotypes with MiXCR, one entry per CDR3 protein. The sample holds some 700,000 distinct CDR3 sequences; 17% are singletons and the top ten take roughly 15%. Study-wide findings and caveats: The model made its ophthalmopathy prediction, and onset followed a median around six months later.

Sequencing used blood. The TCR comes from a man aged 50-60 years with Graves' hyperthyroidism.

CDR3 sequence reads: CSARPGLAGVNEQFF. As DNA, the CDR3 is TGCAGTGCCCGACCGGGACTAGCGGGTGTTAATGAGCAGTTCTTC. The rearrangement links TRBV20-1 to TRBJ2-1; 12 bases are a match to TRBD2. Per the germline V gene, CDR1 is DFQATT and CDR2 is SNEGSKA (reference sequence). V lost 6 bases to trimming and J lost 7 bases; unmatched junction nucleotides: 10. This CDR3 has 15 residues.